This TCR beta chain was sequenced in a study of molecular identifiers for immune sequencing clone quantification. Whole-study findings and limits: Because of identical TCR molecules sharing a barcode, sizes of highly expanded clones could be underestimated. Jurkat TCR RNA spiked in from one cell (amid some 1 million naive cells) was reportedly detectable. Clonotypes surpassing 20 RNA copies contained over 98% of effector molecules, versus under 1% in naive cells.

Bulk TCR libraries used previously described methods and listed TCR primers. MiXCR, applied by TCRdb to the PCR reads, yields one record per CDR3 protein. The profile covers approximately 500,000 distinct CDR3 sequences, with roughly 26% appearing a single time and approximately 0.8% taken by the ten largest. Turning to this clonotype: Its antigen remains unidentified.

Germline V gene lookup returns CDR1 GTSNPN and CDR2 SVGIG (reference sequence). V lost 0 bases and J 8 bases, leaving 8 bases between the germline ends. CDR3 length: 12 residues. The receptor comes from a human donor in good health. Some libraries in this study had Jurkat cell RNA spiked in. The V gene is TRBV30, the J gene TRBJ2-1; D gene uncertain. Sample: naive CD8+ T cells from blood, with Jurkat cell RNA spiked in. Stated subset: FACS-sorted CD8+CD4-CCR7+CD45RA+ naive T cells. The CDR3 DNA sequence: TGTGCCTGGAGTGTAGTAGTGTATGAGCAGTTCTTC. It codes for CAWSVVVYEQFF.